Listed below are T cell receptor beta chains from one sample, sequenced in a study of blood T cells in healthy people across ages. TCRdb reanalysed the 5' RACE reads using MiXCR and keeps one entry per CDR3 protein. The sample comprises roughly 1,000,000 distinct CDR3 sequences, 20% to 25% of which are singletons, and approximately 0.79% rests with the top ten. This sample was also put to use in a study of T cells of mothers and their children.

Specimen: blood. These receptors originate from a girl aged 2-10 years in good health. The CDR3 runs from the conserved cysteine through the conserved F or W. Fields, in order: CDR3 protein, CDR3 DNA, J gene, clone size, V gene, D gene. A D gene is named only where the DNA matches it firmly. Expanded clones are given a class, and other clones once, few, many or no size at all.

CDR3: CASTSDLEQFF
DNA: TGTGCCAGCACCTCCGACCTTGAGCAGTTCTTC
J: TRBJ2-1
size: NA
V: TRBV25-1
D: NA

CDR3: CSASRDRSTDIQYF
DNA: TGCAGTGCTTCCCGGGACAGGTCCACGGACATTCAGTACTTC
J: TRBJ2-4
size: NA
V: TRBV20-1
D: TRBD1

CDR3: CASSQPGGSGANVLTF
DNA: TGTGCCAGCAGCCAACCAGGGGGCTCTGGGGCCAACGTCCTGACTTTC
J: TRBJ2-6
size: few
V: TRBV4-2
D: TRBD1

CDR3: CASSLGAWEGAFF
DNA: TGTGCCAGCAGTTTAGGCGCCTGGGAGGGAGCTTTCTTT
J: TRBJ1-1
size: NA
V: TRBV12-3/TRBV12-4
D: NA

CDR3: CSGKNGEKLFF
DNA: TGCAGCGGGAAAAATGGGGAAAAACTGTTTTTT
J: TRBJ1-4
size: NA
V: TRBV29-1
D: NA

CDR3: CASSFRGYHGYTF
DNA: TGTGCCAGCAGTTTTCGGGGTTACCATGGCTACACCTTC
J: TRBJ1-2
size: NA
V: TRBV27
D: NA

CDR3: CASSFRDREAGANVLTF
DNA: TGTGCCAGCAGCTTCCGGGACAGGGAAGCTGGGGCCAACGTCCTGACTTTC
J: TRBJ2-6
size: NA
V: TRBV21-1
D: NA

CDR3: CSARWERVPNEQFF
DNA: TGCAGTGCTAGGTGGGAGCGGGTTCCCAATGAGCAGTTCTTC
J: TRBJ2-1
size: NA
V: TRBV20-1
D: NA

CDR3: CASSQGNGANVLTF
DNA: TGTGCCAGCAGTCAGGGTAACGGGGCCAACGTCCTGACTTTC
J: TRBJ2-6
size: NA
V: TRBV27
D: NA

CDR3: CASSQARYEQYF
DNA: TGCGCCAGCAGCCAGGCAAGGTACGAGCAGTACTTC
J: TRBJ2-7
size: NA
V: TRBV4-1
D: NA

CDR3: CASSLTPGLAGRTDTQYF
DNA: TGTGCCAGCAGCTTGACGCCGGGACTAGCGGGAAGAACAGATACGCAGTATTTT
J: TRBJ2-3
size: NA
V: TRBV7-3
D: TRBD2

CDR3: CASSLAPGQSRADTQYF
DNA: TGCGCCAGCAGCTTGGCTCCGGGACAGAGCAGGGCAGATACGCAGTATTTT
J: TRBJ2-3
size: NA
V: TRBV5-1
D: TRBD1

CDR3: CASSDSGAGHEQYF
DNA: TGTGCCAGCAGCGACTCCGGGGCAGGGCACGAGCAGTACTTC
J: TRBJ2-7
size: NA
V: TRBV7-9
D: NA

CDR3: CASRRLAGDPYEQYF
DNA: TGTGCCAGCAGACGACTAGCGGGGGACCCCTACGAGCAGTACTTC
J: TRBJ2-7
size: few
V: TRBV12-3/TRBV12-4
D: TRBD2

CDR3: CASSQDLRGVQETQYF
DNA: TGTGCCAGCAGCCAAGATCTGCGGGGGGTTCAAGAGACCCAGTACTTC
J: TRBJ2-5
size: NA
V: TRBV3-1
D: TRBD2

CDR3: CASSSDRVSYGYTF
DNA: TGTGCCAGCAGCTCCGACAGGGTTTCATATGGCTACACCTTC
J: TRBJ1-2
size: NA
V: TRBV7-2
D: TRBD1

CDR3: CASSLLGGGALAYNEQFF
DNA: TGCGCCAGCAGCTTGCTCGGGGGGGGTGCCTTAGCCTACAATGAGCAGTTCTTC
J: TRBJ2-1
size: few
V: TRBV5-1
D: TRBD2

CDR3: CSAREMTEQYF
DNA: TGCAGTGCTAGAGAAATGACGGAGCAGTACTTC
J: TRBJ2-5
size: few
V: TRBV20-1
D: NA

CDR3: CASIRGADTQYF
DNA: TGTGCCAGCATCCGGGGGGCAGATACGCAGTATTTT
J: TRBJ2-3
size: NA
V: TRBV7-9
D: TRBD2

CDR3: CASGFIRSNEQFF
DNA: TGTGCTAGTGGTTTTATACGGAGCAATGAGCAGTTCTTC
J: TRBJ2-1
size: NA
V: TRBV12-5
D: NA

CDR3: CSARVTTGYGYTF
DNA: TGCAGTGCTAGAGTGACTACCGGTTATGGCTACACCTTC
J: TRBJ1-2
size: NA
V: TRBV20-1
D: NA

CDR3: CSAINDSTDTQYF
DNA: TGCAGTGCTATTAACGACTCCACAGATACGCAGTATTTT
J: TRBJ2-3
size: NA
V: TRBV20-1
D: NA

CDR3: CASSLRSGPYEQYF
DNA: TGTGCCAGCAGTTTAAGATCGGGGCCGTACGAGCAGTACTTC
J: TRBJ2-7
size: NA
V: TRBV27
D: NA

CDR3: CASSQEGGSPDEQFF
DNA: TGTGCCAGCAGCCAAGAGGGGGGGAGTCCTGATGAGCAGTTCTTC
J: TRBJ2-1
size: NA
V: TRBV4-2
D: TRBD2

CDR3: CASSFTAGLASIGEQYF
DNA: TGTGCCAGCAGTTTTACGGCAGGCCTCGCCTCTATCGGCGAGCAGTACTTC
J: TRBJ2-7
size: few
V: TRBV12-3/TRBV12-4
D: NA

CDR3: CASRYRTNYGYTF
DNA: TGTGCCAGCAGATACAGGACTAACTATGGCTACACCTTC
J: TRBJ1-2
size: few
V: TRBV28
D: NA

CDR3: CATSDSLDKYNEQFF
DNA: TGTGCCACCAGTGATTCCTTGGACAAATACAATGAGCAGTTCTTC
J: TRBJ2-1
size: NA
V: TRBV24-1
D: NA

CDR3: CASSYLMAGGSPPGANVLTF
DNA: TGTGCCAGCAGTTACCTGATGGCAGGGGGATCTCCTCCTGGGGCCAACGTCCTGACTTTC
J: TRBJ2-6
size: few
V: TRBV6-5
D: TRBD1

CDR3: CASSISTGRTEAFF
DNA: TGCGCCAGCAGCATATCGACAGGGAGGACTGAAGCTTTCTTT
J: TRBJ1-1
size: NA
V: TRBV5-1
D: TRBD1

CDR3: CASSEVVEEETQYF
DNA: TGTGCCAGCAGTGAGGTCGTGGAGGAAGAGACCCAGTACTTC
J: TRBJ2-5
size: few
V: TRBV25-1
D: NA

CDR3: CASSFPGQKWTSGGEYQETQYF
DNA: TGCGCCAGCAGCTTTCCGGGACAGAAATGGACTAGCGGGGGGGAGTACCAAGAGACCCAGTACTTC
J: TRBJ2-5
size: few
V: TRBV5-1
D: TRBD2

CDR3: CASSPEWGADEKLFF
DNA: TGTGCCAGCAGCCCTGAATGGGGGGCGGATGAAAAACTGTTTTTT
J: TRBJ1-4
size: NA
V: TRBV7-2
D: NA

CDR3: CASSPTFGQAVSSGANVLTF
DNA: TGTGCCAGCAGTCCGACTTTCGGACAGGCGGTTTCCTCTGGGGCCAACGTCCTGACTTTC
J: TRBJ2-6
size: NA
V: TRBV27
D: TRBD1